The entry below describes one TCR beta chain. The data stem from a study of blood T cell repertoires in COVID-19. Study overall: Donors in the United States, Italy and Spain gave samples during acute or convalescent COVID-19. Sources were T cells, B-cell-depleted T cells, or PBMCs; the material itself was cDNA or gDNA.

The length of the CDR3 is 15 residues. V gave up 5 bases and J gave up 5 bases, with 16 bases separating them. The germline CDR1 and CDR2 sequences are SGHVS and FQNEAQ. As originally analysed: Reference gene primer amplification in the assay estimated nucleated cell counts. Some clones are missing from TCRdb's copy, which holds only in-frame ones; the method was immunoSEQ multiplex PCR. V, J and clone size reflect that table, while D and trimming were determined from the DNA. The sample carries approximately 300,000 clones, around 81% recorded once. V and J are TRBV7-8 and TRBJ2-1; the D gene is possibly TRBD1 (6 bases). Sequencing was carried out using peripheral blood. The sequence was collected from a woman in her fifties or sixties with active or convalescent COVID-19. As DNA, the CDR3 is TGTGCCAGCAGCCCCCTGTGGGGGCCGAACAATGAGCAGTTCTTC. It specifies CASSPLWGPNNEQFF.